This passage covers 4 T cell receptor beta chains from one sample sequenced in a study of stem cell transplantation in POMP-related autoinflammatory disease. Here immunoSEQ multiplex PCR was the method, and the copy in TCRdb shows in-frame clones only, minus some. Seen here are over 30,000 clones, about 91% observed once, and the top ten hold approximately 0.72%. The sample was CD4+ T cells from PBMCs, taken before stem cell transplantation. All receptors derive from a human donor with POMP-related autoinflammation and immune dysregulation (PRAID).

The gene calls are TRBV5-6 and TRBJ1-4; 9 positions agree with TRBD1. V shed 4 bases and J 8 bases; nucleotides not matched to a gene: 6. Germline CDR1 is SGHDT and CDR2 is YYEEEE. The CDR3 runs 14 residues. The CDR3 spells CASSQDRGGEKLFF. The CDR3 nucleotides read TGTGCCAGCAGCCAGGACAGGGGAGGCGAAAAACTGTTTTTT.

This clone was seen only once. The chain carries TRBV10-1 and TRBJ2-3, with D maybe TRBD1 (5 bases). CDR3 length: 16 amino acids. The germline gives CDR1 WNHNN, CDR2 SYGVQD (reference sequence). The V end lost 3 bases, the J end lost 4 bases, and 17 bases lay between the germline ends. The CDR3, as DNA: TGCGCCAGCAGTGACCAGACAGCAGGATCCGCAGATACGCAGTATTTT. This sequence encodes CASSDQTAGSADTQYF.

The rearrangement joins TRBV15 to TRBJ2-1; 10 bases are shared with TRBD2. Germline lookup yields CDR1 LNHNV and CDR2 YYDKDF (reference sequence). V was clipped by 6 bases and J by 10 bases; unmatched bases: 9. The CDR3 spans 14 residues. The CDR3 spells CATRLAGGFLEQFF. The CDR3 DNA follows: TGTGCCACCAGGTTAGCGGGGGGCTTTCTGGAGCAGTTCTTC.

The chain links TRBV6-1 to TRBJ2-1; unclear D gene. The CDR3 totals 16 residues. Germline lookup yields CDR1 MNHNS and CDR2 SASEGT. V was cut by 3 bases and J by 4 bases, with 16 bases left in between. The CDR3 sequence is CASSDFRQTPYNEQFF. Written as DNA, the CDR3 is TGTGCCAGCAGTGATTTTAGGCAGACCCCTTACAATGAGCAGTTCTTC.